This TCR beta chain was recorded in a study of blood T cell repertoires in COVID-19. Study background: Both acute and convalescent COVID-19 samples were obtained from the United States, Italy and Spain. Sources were T cells, B-cell-depleted T cells, or PBMCs; the material itself was cDNA or gDNA.

In the authors' workflow: Amplification of reference gene primers provided the estimated nucleated cell counts. Sequencing was performed with immunoSEQ multiplex PCR; in TCRdb, only in-frame clones are kept and a portion is missing. Clonal size and the V and J genes are those of that table, whereas D and trimming came from the DNA. The sample gives roughly 70,000 clones, approximately 86% of which show up once; approximately 4.1% is in the top ten. V was pared by 3 bases and J by 4 bases, with 6 bases between. CDR1 and CDR2 (germline): GTSNPN, SVGIG (reference sequence). CDR3 length equals 11 residues.

The TCR originated in a man in his 70s with active COVID-19. The specimen sequenced was peripheral blood. The chain uses TRBV30 and TRBJ1-2; no reliable D call. CDR3 residues: CAWRSGYGYTF. CDR3 bases: TGTGCCTGGAGATCCGGCTATGGCTACACCTTC.